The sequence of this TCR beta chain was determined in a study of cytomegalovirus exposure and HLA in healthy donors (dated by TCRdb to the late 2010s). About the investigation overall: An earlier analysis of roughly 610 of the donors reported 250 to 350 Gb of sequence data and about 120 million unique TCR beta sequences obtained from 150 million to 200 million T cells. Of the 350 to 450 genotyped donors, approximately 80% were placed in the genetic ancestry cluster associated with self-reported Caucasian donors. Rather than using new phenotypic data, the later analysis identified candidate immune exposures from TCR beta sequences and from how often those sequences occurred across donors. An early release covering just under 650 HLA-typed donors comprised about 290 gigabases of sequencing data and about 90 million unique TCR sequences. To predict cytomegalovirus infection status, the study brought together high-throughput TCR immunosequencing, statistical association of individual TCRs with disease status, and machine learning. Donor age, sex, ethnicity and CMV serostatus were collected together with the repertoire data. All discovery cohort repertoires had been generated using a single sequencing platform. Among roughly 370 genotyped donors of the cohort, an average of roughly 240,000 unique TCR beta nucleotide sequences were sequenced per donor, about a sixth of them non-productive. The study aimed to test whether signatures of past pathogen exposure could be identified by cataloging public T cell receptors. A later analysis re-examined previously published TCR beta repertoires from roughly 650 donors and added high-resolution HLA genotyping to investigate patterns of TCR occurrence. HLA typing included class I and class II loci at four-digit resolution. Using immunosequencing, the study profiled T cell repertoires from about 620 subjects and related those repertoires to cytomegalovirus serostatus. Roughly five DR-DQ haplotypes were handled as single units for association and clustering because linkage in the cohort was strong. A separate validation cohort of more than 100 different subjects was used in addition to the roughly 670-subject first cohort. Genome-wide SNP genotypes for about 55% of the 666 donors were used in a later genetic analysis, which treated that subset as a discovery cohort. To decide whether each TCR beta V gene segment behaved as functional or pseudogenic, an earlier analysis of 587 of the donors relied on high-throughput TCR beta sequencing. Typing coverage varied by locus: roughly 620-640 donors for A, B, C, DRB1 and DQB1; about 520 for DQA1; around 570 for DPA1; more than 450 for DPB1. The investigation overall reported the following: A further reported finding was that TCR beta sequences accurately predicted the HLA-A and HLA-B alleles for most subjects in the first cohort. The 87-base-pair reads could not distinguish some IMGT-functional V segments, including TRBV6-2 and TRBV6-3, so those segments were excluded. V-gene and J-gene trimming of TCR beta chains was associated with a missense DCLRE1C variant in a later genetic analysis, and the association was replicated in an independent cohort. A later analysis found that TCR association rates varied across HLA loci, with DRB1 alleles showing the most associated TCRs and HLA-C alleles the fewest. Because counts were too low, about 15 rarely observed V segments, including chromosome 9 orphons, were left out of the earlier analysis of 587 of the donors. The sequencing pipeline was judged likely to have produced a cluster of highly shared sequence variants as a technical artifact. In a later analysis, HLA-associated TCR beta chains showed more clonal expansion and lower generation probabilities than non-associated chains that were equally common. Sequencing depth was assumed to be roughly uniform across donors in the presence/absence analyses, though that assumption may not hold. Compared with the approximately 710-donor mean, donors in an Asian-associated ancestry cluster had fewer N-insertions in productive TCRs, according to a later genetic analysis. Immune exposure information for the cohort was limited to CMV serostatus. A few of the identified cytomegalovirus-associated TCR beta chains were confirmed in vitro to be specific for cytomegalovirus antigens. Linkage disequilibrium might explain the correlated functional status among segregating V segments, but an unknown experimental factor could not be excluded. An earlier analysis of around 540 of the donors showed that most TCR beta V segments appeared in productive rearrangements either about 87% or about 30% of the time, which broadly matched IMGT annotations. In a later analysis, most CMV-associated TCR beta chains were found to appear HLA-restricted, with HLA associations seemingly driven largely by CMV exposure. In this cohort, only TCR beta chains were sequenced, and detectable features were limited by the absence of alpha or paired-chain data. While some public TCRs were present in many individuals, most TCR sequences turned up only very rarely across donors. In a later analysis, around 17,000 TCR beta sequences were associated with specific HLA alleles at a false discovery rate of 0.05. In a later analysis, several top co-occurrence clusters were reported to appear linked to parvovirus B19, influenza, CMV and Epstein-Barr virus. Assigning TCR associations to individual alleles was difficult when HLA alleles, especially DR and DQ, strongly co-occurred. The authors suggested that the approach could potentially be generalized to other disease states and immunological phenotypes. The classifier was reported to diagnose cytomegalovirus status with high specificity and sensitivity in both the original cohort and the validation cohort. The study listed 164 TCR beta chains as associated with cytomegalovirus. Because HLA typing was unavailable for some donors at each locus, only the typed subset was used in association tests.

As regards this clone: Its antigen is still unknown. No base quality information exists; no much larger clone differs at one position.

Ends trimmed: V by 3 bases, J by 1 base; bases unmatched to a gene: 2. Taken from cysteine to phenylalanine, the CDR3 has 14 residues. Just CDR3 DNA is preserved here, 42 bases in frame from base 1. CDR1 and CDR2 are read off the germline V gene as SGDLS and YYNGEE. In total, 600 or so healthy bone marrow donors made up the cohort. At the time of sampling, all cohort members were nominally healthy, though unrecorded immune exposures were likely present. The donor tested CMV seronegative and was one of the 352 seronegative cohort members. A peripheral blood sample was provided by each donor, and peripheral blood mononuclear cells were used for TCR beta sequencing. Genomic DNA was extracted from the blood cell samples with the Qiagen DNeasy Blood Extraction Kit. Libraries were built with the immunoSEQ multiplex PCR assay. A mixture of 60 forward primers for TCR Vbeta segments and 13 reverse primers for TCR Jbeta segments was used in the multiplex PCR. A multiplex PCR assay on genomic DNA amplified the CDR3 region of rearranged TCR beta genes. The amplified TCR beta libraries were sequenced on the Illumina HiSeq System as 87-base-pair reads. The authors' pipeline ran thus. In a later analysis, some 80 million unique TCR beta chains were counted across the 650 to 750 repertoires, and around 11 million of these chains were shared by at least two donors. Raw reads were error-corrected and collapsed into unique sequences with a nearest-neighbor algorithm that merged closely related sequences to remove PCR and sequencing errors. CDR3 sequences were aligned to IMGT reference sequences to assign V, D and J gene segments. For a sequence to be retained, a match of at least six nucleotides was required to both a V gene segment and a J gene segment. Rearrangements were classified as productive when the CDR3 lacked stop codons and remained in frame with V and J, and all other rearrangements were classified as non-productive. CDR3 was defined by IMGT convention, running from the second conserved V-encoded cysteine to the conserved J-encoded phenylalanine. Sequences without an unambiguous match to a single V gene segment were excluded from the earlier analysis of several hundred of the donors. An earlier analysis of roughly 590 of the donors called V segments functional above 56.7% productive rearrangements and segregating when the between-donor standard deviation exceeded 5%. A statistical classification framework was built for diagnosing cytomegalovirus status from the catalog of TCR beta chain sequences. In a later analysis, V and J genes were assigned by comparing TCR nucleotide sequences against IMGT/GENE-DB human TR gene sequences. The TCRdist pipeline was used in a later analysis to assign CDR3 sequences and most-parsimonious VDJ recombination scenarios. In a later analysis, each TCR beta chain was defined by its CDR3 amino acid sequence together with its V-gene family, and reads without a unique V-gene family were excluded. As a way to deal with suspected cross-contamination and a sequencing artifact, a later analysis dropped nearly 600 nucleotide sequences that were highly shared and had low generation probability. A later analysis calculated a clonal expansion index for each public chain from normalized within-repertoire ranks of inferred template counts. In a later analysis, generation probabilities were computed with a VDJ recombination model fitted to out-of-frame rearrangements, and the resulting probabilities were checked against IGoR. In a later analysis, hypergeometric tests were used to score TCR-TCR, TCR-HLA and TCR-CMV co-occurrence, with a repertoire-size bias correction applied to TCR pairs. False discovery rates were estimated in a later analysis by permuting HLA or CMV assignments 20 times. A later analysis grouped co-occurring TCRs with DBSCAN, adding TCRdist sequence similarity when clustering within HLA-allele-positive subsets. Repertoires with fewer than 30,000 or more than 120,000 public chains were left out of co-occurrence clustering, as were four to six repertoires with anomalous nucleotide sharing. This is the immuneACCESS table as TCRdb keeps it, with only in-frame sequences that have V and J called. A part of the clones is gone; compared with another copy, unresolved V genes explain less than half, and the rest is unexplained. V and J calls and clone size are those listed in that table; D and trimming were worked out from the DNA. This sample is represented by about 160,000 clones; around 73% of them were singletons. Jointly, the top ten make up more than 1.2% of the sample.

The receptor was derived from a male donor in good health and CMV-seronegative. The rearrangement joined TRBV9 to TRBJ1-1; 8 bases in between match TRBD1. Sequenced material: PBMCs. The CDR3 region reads CASSGQGQNTEAFF. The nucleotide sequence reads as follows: TGTGCCAGCAGCGGACAGGGGCAGAACACTGAAGCTTTCTTT.